This TCR beta chain was observed in a study of blood T cell repertoires in COVID-19. Only in-frame clones appear in the TCRdb table, and some are missing; sequencing was by immunoSEQ multiplex PCR. Seen here are just under 65,000 clones, about 84% observed once, and the top ten hold about 38%. CDR3 length equals 12 residues. Germline V CDR1 and CDR2: LGHNA, YNFKEQ. V shed 4 bases and J shed 5 bases, with 9 bases lying between them. This chain connects TRBV4-2 to TRBJ2-7; D perhaps matches TRBD2 (6 bases). Sequenced input: peripheral blood. The sequence was obtained from a human donor in a cohort sampled during active COVID-19. The chain's CDR3 is CASSPAGNEQYF. The DNA for the CDR3 is TGTGCCAGCAGCCCGGCGGGGAACGAGCAGTACTTC.